Detailed here is one TCR beta chain. Its antigen is as yet unknown. The data were taken from a study of T cells in tuberculosis. Whole-study results and caveats: A GMM-specific repertoire classifier reached 80% to 90% accuracy, AUROC approximately 0.9. Smaller distances to GMM-specific TCRs suggested their expansion in active tuberculosis.

This CDR3 comprises 15 residues. Germline CDR1 and CDR2: SGHTS and YDEGEE. V dropped 1 base and J dropped 0 bases, with 8 bases sitting between them. This table comes from immunoSEQ multiplex PCR, and its TCRdb copy is limited to in-frame clones, with some not included. The repertoire consists of under 40,000 clones, with approximately 91% occurring once and the leading ten covering roughly 2%. The specimen was PBMCs. The TCR sequence derives from a donor aged 10-35 years with latent tuberculosis or without tuberculosis infection. The chain employs TRBV5-8 and TRBJ2-1; weak D call: TRBD1 (6 bases). The CDR3 nucleotides read TGTGCCAGCAGCTTGCAGGGGAGCTCCTACAATGAGCAGTTCTTC. It codes for CASSLQGSSYNEQFF.